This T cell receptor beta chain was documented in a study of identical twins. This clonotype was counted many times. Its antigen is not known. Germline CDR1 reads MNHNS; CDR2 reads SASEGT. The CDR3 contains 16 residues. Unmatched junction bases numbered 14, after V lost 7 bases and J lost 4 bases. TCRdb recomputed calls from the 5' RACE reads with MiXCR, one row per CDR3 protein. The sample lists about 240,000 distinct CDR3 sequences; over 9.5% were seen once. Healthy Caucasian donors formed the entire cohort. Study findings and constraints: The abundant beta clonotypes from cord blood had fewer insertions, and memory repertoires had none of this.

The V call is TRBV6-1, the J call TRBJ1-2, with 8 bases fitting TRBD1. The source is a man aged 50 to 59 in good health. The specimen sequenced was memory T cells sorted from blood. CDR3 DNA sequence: TGTGCCAGCATGCGGGGCGGACAGGGTGGTATCTATGGCTACACCTTC. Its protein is CASMRGGQGGIYGYTF.